Many counts were recorded for the clone carrying this TCR beta chain. The entry originates in a study of T cells in Graves' hyperthyroidism and ophthalmopathy. V was clipped by 0 bases and J by 0 bases, with 8 bases between them. Germline V gives CDR1 LGHNA, CDR2 YSLEER. This CDR3 spans 16 amino acids. Regions amplified from RNA transcripts were the TCR beta CDR3 regions. The study used the HTBI primer set for a first-round RT-PCR of the TCR CDR3. TCRdb reprocessed the multiplex PCR reads via MiXCR and lists one record per CDR3 protein. The sample has nearly 750,000 distinct CDR3 sequences, roughly a third seen once.

Sequencing used blood. This receptor was identified in a middle-aged woman with Graves' hyperthyroidism. J is TRBJ1-4 and V is TRBV4-3; D might be TRBD1 (5 bases). The CDR3 loop is CASSQDLGATNEKLFF. CDR3 in DNA: TGCGCCAGCAGCCAAGATTTAGGGGCAACTAATGAAAAACTGTTTTTT.